This T cell receptor beta chain comes out of a study of T-cell reconstitution after alpha-beta-depleted transplantation in children. Unique molecular identifiers were incorporated into the prepared TCRbeta library. TCRdb called the PCR reads again in MiXCR, with one record for every CDR3 protein. The top ten hold roughly 15% of the sample, which has about 580,000 distinct CDR3 sequences, around 23% seen once. Sequenced here: PBMCs, mostly from graft donor cells, sampled 360 days after TCRalphabeta/CD19-depleted stem cell transplant. The source of this sequence is a boy under two years old who had a stem cell transplant for acute myeloid leukemia, so the T cells may come from the graft donor.

The CDR3 DNA reads TGTGCCAGCAGTGTTGCTCCGGGATCTCCAGGGGTGTTCGAGACCCAGTACTTC. Translation: CASSVAPGSPGVFETQYF. The chain links TRBV6-1 to TRBJ2-5; D may be TRBD1 (6 bases). Trimming pared 4 bases from V and 5 bases from J, leaving 26 bases between. The CDR3 consists of 18 residues. The germline CDR1 and CDR2 sequences are MNHNS and SASEGT.